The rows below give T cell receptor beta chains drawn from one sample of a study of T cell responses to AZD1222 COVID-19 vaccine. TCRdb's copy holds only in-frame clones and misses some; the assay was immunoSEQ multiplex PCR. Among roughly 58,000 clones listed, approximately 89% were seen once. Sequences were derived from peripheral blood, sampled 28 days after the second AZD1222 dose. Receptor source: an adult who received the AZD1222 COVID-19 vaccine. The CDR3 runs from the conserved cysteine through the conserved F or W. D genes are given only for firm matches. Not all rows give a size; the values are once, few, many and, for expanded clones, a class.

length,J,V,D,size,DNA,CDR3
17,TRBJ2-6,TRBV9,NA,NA,TGTGCCAGCAGCGTATCGACGCACTTCTCTGGGGCCAACGTCCTGACTTTC,CASSVSTHFSGANVLTF
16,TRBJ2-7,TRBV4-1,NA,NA,TGCGCCAGCAGCCAAGATATCGGCGGCTCTTCCTACGAGCAGTACTTC,CASSQDIGGSSYEQYF
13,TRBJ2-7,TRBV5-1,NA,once,TGCGCCAGCAGCGGGGGCTCCTACCAAGAGCAGTACTTC,CASSGGSYQEQYF
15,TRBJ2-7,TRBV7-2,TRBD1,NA,TGTGCCAGCAGCTCGCAGGGACAGGGTCCCTACGAGCAGTACTTC,CASSSQGQGPYEQYF
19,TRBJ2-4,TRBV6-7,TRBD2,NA,TGTGCCAGCAGTTACTCGACTAGCGGGAGACCCCGACTCTTTAGCATTCAGTACTTC,CASSYSTSGRPRLFSIQYF
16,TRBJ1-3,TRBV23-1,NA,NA,TGCGCCAGCAGTCACTCGGTGGAGGGAGCTGGAAACACCATATATTTT,CASSHSVEGAGNTIYF
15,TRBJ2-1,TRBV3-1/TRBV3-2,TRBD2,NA,TGTGCCAGCAGCCAGACTAGCGGGGGGGCCCATGAGCAGTTCTTC,CASSQTSGGAHEQFF
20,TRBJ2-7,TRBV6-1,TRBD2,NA,TGTGCCAGCAGTGAAGCGTGGAGGCCTGGGACTAGCGGTATATCCTACGAGCAGTACTTC,CASSEAWRPGTSGISYEQYF
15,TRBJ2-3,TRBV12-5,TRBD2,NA,TGTGCTAGTGGTTTCGGCGGGGGGCACACAGATACGCAGTATTTT,CASGFGGGHTDTQYF
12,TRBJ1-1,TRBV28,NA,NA,TGTGCCAGCGCTGGGGGGAACACTGAAGCTTTCTTT,CASAGGNTEAFF
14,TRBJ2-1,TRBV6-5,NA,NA,TGTGCCAGCAGTTACCGGGGGGCGCGGGATGAGCAGTTCTTC,CASSYRGARDEQFF
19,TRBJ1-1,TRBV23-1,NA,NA,TGCGCCAGCAGTTCCTTGGCTAGCGGGGACAAGCCTATGAACACTGAAGCTTTCTTT,CASSSLASGDKPMNTEAFF
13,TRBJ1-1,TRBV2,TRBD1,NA,TGTGCCAGCAGGGGACAGGAGAACACTGAAGCTTTCTTT,CASRGQENTEAFF
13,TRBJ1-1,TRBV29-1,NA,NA,TGCAGCGTTCCCGACAGTTTTAACACTGAAGCTTTCTTT,CSVPDSFNTEAFF
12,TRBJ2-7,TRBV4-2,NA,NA,TGTGCCAGCAGCCAACCAACAGGCGAGCAGTACTTC,CASSQPTGEQYF
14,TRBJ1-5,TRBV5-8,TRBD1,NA,TGTGCCAGCAGCTACGACAGGGGAAATCAGCCCCAGCATTTT,CASSYDRGNQPQHF
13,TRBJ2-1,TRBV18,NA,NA,TGTGCCAGCTCACCAGCTGTCTACAATGAGCAGTTCTTC,CASSPAVYNEQFF
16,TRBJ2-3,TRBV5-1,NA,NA,TGCGCCAGCAGCTTGGATGGCAGAGGGAGCACAGATACGCAGTATTTT,CASSLDGRGSTDTQYF
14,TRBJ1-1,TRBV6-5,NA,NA,TGTGCCAGCAGAAAGACAGGTATGAACACTGAAGCTTTCTTT,CASRKTGMNTEAFF
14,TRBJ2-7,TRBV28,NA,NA,TGTGCCAGCAGTTTAGGTGGGAGGTTCTACGAGCAGTACTTC,CASSLGGRFYEQYF
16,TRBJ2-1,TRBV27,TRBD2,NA,TGTGCCAGCAGTTCCCAGCGGGGGCCCTCCTACAATGAGCAGTTCTTC,CASSSQRGPSYNEQFF
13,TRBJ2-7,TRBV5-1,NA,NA,TGCGCCAGCAGCCCTGAATGGGGGCCCCAGCAGTACTTC,CASSPEWGPQQYF
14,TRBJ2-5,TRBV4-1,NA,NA,TGCGCCAGCAGCCAAGATTTTAACAGTGGGACCCAGTACTTC,CASSQDFNSGTQYF
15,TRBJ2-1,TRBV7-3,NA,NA,TGTGCCAGCAGCCCCTCTGGCGTGCCCTACAATGAGCAGTTCTTC,CASSPSGVPYNEQFF
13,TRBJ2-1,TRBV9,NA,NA,TGTGCCAGCAGCGTAGGACCGCTGGGAAGGCAGTTCTTC,CASSVGPLGRQFF
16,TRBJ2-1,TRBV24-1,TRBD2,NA,TGTGCCACCAGTGATAGTGTAGCGGGAGTGTACAATGAGCAGTTCTTC,CATSDSVAGVYNEQFF
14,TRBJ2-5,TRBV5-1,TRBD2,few,TGCGCCAGCAGCTTGGGGACTAGCCAAGAGACCCAGTACTTC,CASSLGTSQETQYF
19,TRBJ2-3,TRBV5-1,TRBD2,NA,TGCGCCAGCAGCTCCGGACTAGCGGGGGGGCAGGTGGTACCAGATACGCAGTATTTT,CASSSGLAGGQVVPDTQYF
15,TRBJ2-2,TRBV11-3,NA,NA,TGTGCCAGCAGCCCGAGCCCTGGAGGGAGCGGGGAGCTGTTTTTT,CASSPSPGGSGELFF
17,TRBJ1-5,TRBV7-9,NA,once,TGTGCCAGCAGCTTAGCGGTGGGCACAGGGCCGTATCAGCCCCAGCATTTT,CASSLAVGTGPYQPQHF
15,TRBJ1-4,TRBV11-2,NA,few,TGTGCCAGCAGCGAAAGTGGGGTTGCGGATGAAAAACTGTTTTTT,CASSESGVADEKLFF
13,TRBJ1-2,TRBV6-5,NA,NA,TGTGCCAGCAGTTACGGCACGAACTATGGCTACACCTTC,CASSYGTNYGYTF
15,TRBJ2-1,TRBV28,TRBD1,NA,TGTGCCAGCAGTACGGGACAGGTCTCCTACAATGAGCAGTTCTTC,CASSTGQVSYNEQFF
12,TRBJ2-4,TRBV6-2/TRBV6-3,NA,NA,TGTGCCAGCAGTTCGACTAGGAACATTCAGTACTTC,CASSSTRNIQYF
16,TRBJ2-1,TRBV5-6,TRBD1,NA,TGTGCCAGCAGCTCCCTGGACAGGGGTTCCTACAATGAGCAGTTCTTC,CASSSLDRGSYNEQFF
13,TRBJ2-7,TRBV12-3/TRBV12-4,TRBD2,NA,TGTGCCAGCAAGGTAGCGGGAGTCCCCGAGCAGTACTTC,CASKVAGVPEQYF
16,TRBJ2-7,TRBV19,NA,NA,TGTGCCAGTAGGAGGAACCACGACAGCCTCTCCTACGAGCAGTACTTC,CASRRNHDSLSYEQYF
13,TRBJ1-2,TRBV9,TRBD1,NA,TGTGCCAGCAGGCGGGACAGCAACTATGGCTACACCTTC,CASRRDSNYGYTF
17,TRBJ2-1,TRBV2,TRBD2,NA,TGTGCCAGCAGGGCCTGGACTAGCGGGGGGGCGAGGAATGAGCAGTTCTTC,CASRAWTSGGARNEQFF
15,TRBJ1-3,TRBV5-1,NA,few,TGCGCCAGCAGCTTGGAACTGAGCTCTGGAAACACCATATATTTT,CASSLELSSGNTIYF
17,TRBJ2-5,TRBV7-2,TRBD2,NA,TGTGCCAGCAGCTTAGCCCCCGGACTAGCGGGAGGAGAGACCCAGTACTTC,CASSLAPGLAGGETQYF
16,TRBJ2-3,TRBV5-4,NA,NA,TGTGCCAGCAGACCACGACCGGGAGCGGCCACAGATACGCAGTATTTT,CASRPRPGAATDTQYF
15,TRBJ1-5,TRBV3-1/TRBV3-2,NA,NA,TGTGCCAGCAGCCCAGCAGGGGACCACAATCAGCCCCAGCATTTT,CASSPAGDHNQPQHF
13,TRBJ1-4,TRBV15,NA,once,TGTGCCACCAGCAGAGATCGGGCGGGAAAACTGTTTTTT,CATSRDRAGKLFF
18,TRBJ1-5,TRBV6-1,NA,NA,TGTGCCAGCAGTGAAGCGCGCCCTAGAGTCCATAGCAATCAGCCCCAGCATTTT,CASSEARPRVHSNQPQHF
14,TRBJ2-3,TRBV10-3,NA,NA,TGTGCCATCAGTGAGCCCAGGGCAGGGGAAACGCAGTATTTT,CAISEPRAGETQYF
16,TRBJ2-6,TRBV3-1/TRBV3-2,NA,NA,TGTGCCAGCAGCCCAGACACCACCTCTGGGGCCAACGTCCTGACTTTC,CASSPDTTSGANVLTF
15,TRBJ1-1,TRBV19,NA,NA,TGTGCCAGTAGTATAGCATCCTTAGGGAACACTGAAGCTTTCTTT,CASSIASLGNTEAFF
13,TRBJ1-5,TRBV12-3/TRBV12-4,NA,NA,TGTGCCTCCGGGGGCCGGAACAATCAGCCCCAGCATTTT,CASGGRNNQPQHF
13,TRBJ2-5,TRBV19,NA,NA,TGTGCCAGTAGTATGAACCTCCAAGAGACCCAGTACTTC,CASSMNLQETQYF
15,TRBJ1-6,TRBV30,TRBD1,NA,TGTGCCTGGAACCGCCGGACAGGGAGTACTACACCCCTCCACTTT,CAWNRRTGSTTPLHF
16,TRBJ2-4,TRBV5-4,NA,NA,TGTGCCAGCAGCACCGATCTCTTACTAGCCAAAAACATTCAGTACTTC,CASSTDLLLAKNIQYF
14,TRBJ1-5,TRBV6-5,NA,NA,TGTGCCAGCAGCGCTCGGGGGGACAATCAGCCCCAGCATTTT,CASSARGDNQPQHF
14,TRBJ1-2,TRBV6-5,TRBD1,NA,TGTGCCAGCAGTTTCTCCCAGGGGGCAATTGGCTACACCTTC,CASSFSQGAIGYTF
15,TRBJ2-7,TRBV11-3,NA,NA,TGTGCCAGCAGCTTAGAGGCGGGTGACTCCTACGAGCAGTACTTC,CASSLEAGDSYEQYF
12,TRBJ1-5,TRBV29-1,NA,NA,TGCAGCGTGGGGGGTTCCAATCAGCCCCAGCATTTT,CSVGGSNQPQHF